This T cell receptor (beta chain) emerged from a study of cytomegalovirus exposure and HLA in healthy donors (TCRdb year 2017). With regard to the full study: According to a later analysis, one platform produced both the 110 or so validation repertoires and the roughly 650 repertoires of the first cohort. Besides the first cohort of 550 to 750 subjects, a separate validation cohort made up of 120 different subjects was used. The study aimed to test whether signatures of past pathogen exposure could be identified by cataloging public T cell receptors. To predict cytomegalovirus infection status, the study brought together high-throughput TCR immunosequencing, statistical association of individual TCRs with disease status, and machine learning.

As for this clone: The target of this receptor is not known. Base-call qualities are not available, and no considerably larger clone is one nucleotide away.

The donors belonged to the validation cohort of approximately 130 subjects, which was separate from the roughly 680-subject first cohort. Libraries came from the immunoSEQ multiplex PCR assay. Processing in the source paper ran as follows. A statistical classification framework was built to diagnose cytomegalovirus status from the catalog of TCR beta chain sequences. TCRdb provides this immuneACCESS table in a form limited to in-frame rearrangements. Some clones are lacking; in checked studies, under half of them reflect an unresolved V gene, and why the rest are absent is not known. V and J calls plus clone size are reproduced from that table; the DNA served to infer D and trimming. Recorded for this sample are about 130,000 clones; 89% of them occurred a single time. Approximately 1% of the sample goes to the ten largest clones. As encoded in the germline V gene (reference sequence), CDR1 is LNHDA while CDR2 is SQIVND. Reading from cysteine to phenylalanine, the CDR3 counts 12 amino acids. The only DNA kept is the CDR3, 36 bases in frame from the first base. V loses 7 bases, J loses 8 bases, and the germline ends lie 14 bases apart.

What the research found in general, with its limitations: The authors suggested that the approach could potentially be extended to other disease states and immunological phenotypes. In a later analysis, TCRs clustered in the first cohort were found to also tend to co-occur in the 120 validation repertoires, with approximately 95% of cluster scores above 0. Most TCR sequences were observed very rarely across donors, whereas some public TCRs were present in many individuals. The classifier was reported to diagnose cytomegalovirus status with high specificity and sensitivity in both the original and validation cohorts. In vitro tests confirmed that three of the cytomegalovirus-associated TCR beta chains recognize cytomegalovirus antigens. All 130 or so repertoires were used to score co-occurrence in the validation cohort in a later analysis, because that analysis had no HLA typing for the cohort. In the study, approximately 160 TCR beta chains were listed as associated with cytomegalovirus.

The chain is assembled from TRBV19 and TRBJ1-2, and perhaps TRBD1 as D gene, on 6 matching bases. The sample taken for sequencing was PBMCs. The source is a woman under 30 in good health and CMV-seronegative. CDR3 reads: CASTVGGRGYTF. The sequenced DNA: TGTGCCAGTACCGTGGGGGGGCGCGGCTACACCTTC. The full variable domain, completed from the reference TRBV19 and TRBJ1-2 proteins outside the CDR3, reads DGGITQSPKYLFRKEGQNVTLSCEQNLNHDAMYWYRQDPGQGLRLIYYSQIVNDFQKGDIAEGYSVSREKKESFPLTVTSAQKNPTAFYLCASTVGGRGYTFGSGTRLTVV.